This T cell receptor (beta chain) was recorded in a study of long-term antiretroviral therapy in people with HIV. On the study more broadly: Collection of the earliest samples took place about a decade ahead of the 2015 immediate-ART recommendation.

Comments on this clone: Its antigen is not identified.

Samples were assayed with immunoSEQ v3.0 at survey level. Sequencing efforts were directed toward about 35,000-50,000 T-cell genomes per sample. Using immunoSEQ multiplex PCR, the repertoire was profiled, and TCRdb retains in-frame clones only, with some absent. The sample holds tens of thousands of clones, about 91% seen once. Regarding the study as a whole: In HIV, the repertoires covered a tighter span of CDR3 lengths than in controls. Following ART, diversity rose but still fell short of transplant donor controls.

Germline V CDR1 and CDR2: SGDLS, YYNGEE. V lost 0 bases and J lost 7, with 13 bases in between. There are 14 residues in the CDR3. This receptor was taken from a woman between 50 and 59 years old with HIV. The genes are TRBV9 and TRBJ1-2; the D is unclear. The starting material was unsorted PBMCs, obtained 4.4 years after starting antiretroviral therapy. CDR3 nucleotides: TGTGCCAGCAGCGTAGCCGCGGGTGGGTCTGGCTACACCTTC. Translation gives CASSVAAGGSGYTF.